The 3 T cell receptor beta chains below were found in one sample sequenced in a study of PD-1 blockade in mismatch repair-deficient tumors. The data were produced by immunoSEQ multiplex PCR, yet TCRdb's version contains in-frame clones alone and is incomplete. The sample carries around 10,000 clones, approximately 85% recorded once. The source was PBMCs, collected 46 to 47 weeks after starting pembrolizumab. The receptors here all came from an adult with mismatch repair-deficient cancer.

V usage is TRBV25-1 and J usage is TRBJ1-3, with 8 bases lining up with TRBD1. Germline V CDR1 and CDR2: MGHDK, SYGVNS. V gave up 6 bases and J gave up 0 bases; unmatched junction bases: 4. This CDR3 has 15 amino acids. CDR3 nucleotide sequence: TGTGCCAGCAGCCACACAGGGGGCTCTGGAAACACCATATATTTT. Translation: CASSHTGGSGNTIYF.

The chain joins TRBV18 to TRBJ2-7, with 7 positions matching TRBD2. Germline CDR1 KGHSH, CDR2 LQKENI. The CDR3 runs 16 residues. V was pared by 2 bases and J by 3 bases, with 10 bases of the junction left unmatched. The chain's CDR3 is CASSPSFGTTIYEQYF. CDR3 DNA: TGTGCCAGCTCACCAAGTTTCGGGACTACTATCTACGAGCAGTACTTC.

The chain couples TRBV9 to TRBJ1-2; no clear D. The CDR3 sequence is 14 residues long. Germline V gene data show CDR1 as SGDLS and CDR2 as YYNGEE. V lost 6 bases and J 4 bases, leaving 16 bases between the germline ends. The CDR3 coding sequence is TGTGCCAGCACGGGAGGAGGTTCGGTCTATGGCTACACCTTC. It translates to CASTGGGSVYGYTF.